Below, 8 T cell receptor beta chains from the same sample are listed, as sequenced in a study of regulatory T cells in long-lasting Graves disease. The time point is: newly diagnosed GD, antithyroid drugs for less than 3 months. Following extraction of RNA from PBMCs, that RNA was used to make the TCR library. HTBI primers from iRepertoire and Arm-PCR of CDR3 regions yielded the TCR beta libraries. TCRdb called the multiplex PCR reads again in MiXCR, with one record for every CDR3 protein. The sample lists more than 300,000 distinct CDR3 sequences; around 15% were seen once. These data also formed part of another study, on T cells in Graves' hyperthyroidism and ophthalmopathy.

This specimen was peripheral blood mononuclear cells (PBMCs), taken at new diagnosis, from a patient treated with antithyroid drugs. These receptors were collected from a woman aged 18-29 years with Graves disease.

This clonotype has only a few counts. V gene TRBV27 combines with J gene TRBJ2-7, with 8 bases lining up with TRBD2. Germline V gene sequence: CDR1 MNHEY, CDR2 SMNVEV (reference sequence). V shed 10 bases, J shed 0 bases, and the junction held 14 bases outside the gene matches. This CDR3 has 16 amino acids. CDR3 nucleotide sequence: TGTGCCACCTCGCCTGCGGCGGGAGGAGTCTCCTACGAGCAGTACTTC. Translated: CATSPAAGGVSYEQYF.

The chain links TRBV29-1 to TRBJ2-3; D tentatively fits TRBD1 or TRBD2 (5 bases each). The CDR3 length is 8 residues. Germline CDR1 reads SQVTM; CDR2 reads ANQGSEA. CDR3 sequence reads: CGGDTQYF. The DNA of the CDR3 is TGCGGGGGTGATACGCAGTATTTT.

This clonotype came up many times. The chain has TRBV27 and TRBJ2-1; unclear D gene. V lost 6 bases and J 8 bases, leaving 14 bases between the germline ends. The CDR3 consists of 13 residues. Germline V CDR1 and CDR2: MNHEY, SMNVEV (reference sequence). The CDR3, as DNA: TGTGCCAGCAGACCTCTTGTTCGGGATGAGCAGTTCTTC. Its protein product is CASRPLVRDEQFF.

This clonotype has at least ten counts. This CDR3 is CASSPVGTGYEQYF. DNA of the CDR3: TGTGCCAGCAGTCCGGTGGGGACAGGCTACGAGCAGTACTTC. The chain is built from TRBV2 and TRBJ2-7, with 8 bases identical to TRBD1. Unmatched junction bases numbered 6, after V lost 5 bases and J lost 3 bases. The CDR3 length is 14 residues. The germline V gene encodes CDR1 SNHLY and CDR2 FYNNEI.

In its sample, this clonotype was seen a few times. A much more abundant neighbour one base away suggests this may be a read error. The J gene is TRBJ2-5, the V gene TRBV7-9, with 15 bases lining up with TRBD2. This CDR3 comprises 17 residues. Germline CDR1 is SEHNR and CDR2 is FQNEAQ (reference sequence). The trim removed 2 bases at V and 5 bases at J, leaving 6 bases unmatched. CDR3 sequence reads: CASSLPGLAGGLETQYF. CDR3 bases: TGTGCCAGCAGCTTACCGGGACTAGCGGGAGGATTGGAGACCCAGTACTTC.

This clonotype was detected a few times. V gene TRBV25-1 combines with J gene TRBJ2-7, with D tentatively TRBD2 (5 bases). Germline V gene lookup returns CDR1 MGHDK and CDR2 SYGVNS. The ends were cut back, 7 bases at V and 6 bases at J, with 16 bases in the middle. The CDR3 has 13 amino acids. This chain's CDR3 is CASTWLEGGEQYF. The CDR3, as DNA: TGTGCCAGCACATGGCTCGAGGGTGGCGAGCAGTACTTC.

This clonotype has at least ten counts. The chain employs TRBV2 and TRBJ1-2; D remains ambiguous. With 5 bases removed from V and 8 bases from J, the gap between germline ends came to 21 bases. CDR3 size: 15 residues. CDR1 SNHLY and CDR2 FYNNEI come from the germline V gene. CDR3 nucleotides: TGTGCCAGCAGTCCGTCGGAAAATGGGCCTGAGGGCTACACCTTC. Translated, it gives CASSPSENGPEGYTF.

This clonotype came up a few times. The CDR3 region has the DNA TGCAGTTCCCCCCCGGGGGGAGCTAACTATGGCTACACCTTC. Its translation: CSSPPGGANYGYTF. The chain uses TRBV20-1 and TRBJ1-2, with D perhaps matching TRBD1 (5 bases). CDR1 and CDR2 (germline): DFQATT, SNEGSKA (reference sequence). The CDR3 length is 14 residues. Trimming removed 8 bases from V and 0 bases from J, with 16 bases in between.